This paragraph covers one TCR beta chain sequence. The antigen is not known. Germline assignment: CDR1 MGHDK and CDR2 SYGVNS. J gave up 11 bases and V 2 bases, and 9 bases lay outside the gene matches. The CDR3 spans 14 residues. The data were obtained in a study of T cell repertoires in cytomegalovirus infection. For the study at large: Epitope selection comprised recently identified HLA-C-restricted CMV epitopes and well-studied HLA-B-restricted CMV epitopes. Through public TCR beta signatures, both CMV infection and matching HLA type were indicated.

Study findings and constraints: HLA-C-restricted CMV-specific TCR beta clonotypes were dominant in the ex vivo response.

MiXCR, run by TCRdb on the reads, gives a single entry per CDR3 protein. The top ten hold roughly an eighth of the sample, which has fewer than 950,000 distinct CDR3 sequences, 30% to 35% seen once. The clonotype comes from a human donor in good health (CMV status not recorded). Some clones in this sample may be carry-over from other donors' samples. This specimen was cultured CD8+ T cells from PBMCs, taken from culture after CMV antigen stimulation. J is TRBJ1-5 and V is TRBV25-1; 7 nucleotides align to TRBD1. This CDR3 reads CASSEGAGGGAQHF. The CDR3 bases are TGTGCCAGCAGTGAAGGGGCAGGGGGTGGGGCCCAGCATTTT.